These 25 T cell receptor beta chains were sequenced from one sample in a study of human T cells and chemical hapten exposure. The sample's time point: patch test 2, 6 weeks after DPC sensitization. Treatment reported: therapeutic diphenylcyclopropenone sensitization with weekly scalp DPC. TCRdb independently ran MiXCR on the RACE reads; one entry per CDR3 protein. The data hold over 130,000 distinct CDR3 sequences, with approximately 12% observed a single time. The input for sequencing was whole blood, taken in connection with sensitization to the hapten diphenylcyclopropenone (DPC). Receptor source: a woman aged 50 to 60 with alopecia areata. Some clones in this sample may be carry-over from other donors' samples.

This clonotype was detected only a few times. The chain combines TRBV12-3 or TRBV12-4 with TRBJ2-2; D is tentatively TRBD1 or TRBD2 (5 bases each). The CDR3 length is 16 residues. Trimming removed 6 bases at V and 0 bases at J, with 14 bases between. CDR3: CASRRTGRTNTGELFF. The CDR3 bases are TGTGCCAGCAGAAGGACGGGACGGACGAACACCGGGGAGCTGTTTTTT.

The rearrangement uses TRBV12-3 or TRBV12-4 and TRBJ2-7; D remains ambiguous. CDR3 length: 13 amino acids. V was cut by 5 bases and J by 2 bases, with 10 bases left in between. CDR3 in DNA: TGTGCCAGCAGTGCCGAGAGACCCTACGAGCAGTACTTC. It translates to CASSAERPYEQYF.

For this clonotype: The junction differs from germline at one of its ends, possibly a read error. The V and J genes are TRBV6-2 or TRBV6-3 and TRBJ2-7; weak D call: TRBD2 (5 bases). The CDR3 spans 12 residues. The V gene's germline CDR1 is MNHEY and CDR2 SVGEGT. The CDR3: CASSWAGKPFDF. The CDR3 DNA follows: TGTGCCAGCAGTTGGGCCGGGAAACCCTTCGACTTC.

In its sample, this clonotype was seen a few times. At one of its ends the junction is not consistent with the germline gene, which may arise from a read error. The chain employs TRBV19 and TRBJ2-1; 7 bases align to TRBD2. The germline CDR1 and CDR2 sequences are LNHDA and SQIVND (reference sequence). CDR3 length equals 12 residues. The CDR3 DNA reads as TGTGCCAGTAGCTCCCCCAATAGCGGGCCTCGTTTC. Translation: CASSSPNSGPRF.

CDR3 sequence: CASSRQFDEQYF. The DNA of the CDR3 is TGTGCCAGCAGCCGACAATTCGACGAGCAGTACTTC. The chain employs TRBV11-2 and TRBJ2-7, with unresolved D. Germline CDR1 is SGHAT and CDR2 is FQNNGV. The CDR3 totals 12 residues. Trimming stripped 5 bases from V and 5 bases from J, with 10 bases between. The whole variable domain, filled in from reference TRBV11-2 and TRBJ2-7, reads EAGVAQSPRYKIIEKRQSVAFWCNPISGHATLYWYQQILGQGPKLLIQFQNNGVVDDSQLPKDRFSAERLKGVDSTLKIQPAKLEDSAVYLCASSRQFDEQYFGPGTRLTVT.

This clonotype was recorded many times. The V and J genes are TRBV5-1 and TRBJ1-2; 8 nucleotides agree with TRBD1. Germline V gene lookup returns CDR1 SGHRS and CDR2 YFSETQ. The CDR3 is 15 amino acids. The trim removed 3 bases at V and 2 bases at J, leaving 6 bases unmatched. The CDR3 is CASSSYRGGNYGYTF. CDR3 DNA: TGCGCCAGCAGCTCATACAGGGGGGGAAACTATGGCTACACCTTC. Full variable domain (missing parts from reference TRBV5-1 and TRBJ1-2): KAGVTQTPRYLIKTRGQQVTLSCSPISGHRSVSWYQQTPGQGLQFLFEYFSETQRNKGNFPGRFSGRQFSNSRSEMNVSTLELGDSALYLCASSSYRGGNYGYTFGSGTRLTVV.

In its sample, this clonotype was seen many times. The chain uses TRBV7-6 and TRBJ1-1; unclear D gene. Germline loops: CDR1 SGHVS, CDR2 FNYEAQ. V was clipped by 3 bases and J by 1 base, with 6 bases between them. The CDR3 has 13 residues. This chain's CDR3 is CASSLKENTEAFF. The CDR3 nucleotides read TGTGCCAGCAGCTTGAAGGAGAACACTGAAGCTTTCTTT. The whole variable domain, filled in from reference TRBV7-6 and TRBJ1-1, reads GAGVSQSPRYKVTKRGQDVALRCDPISGHVSLYWYRQALGQGPEFLTYFNYEAQQDKSGLPNDRFSAERPEGSISTLTIQRTEQRDSAMYRCASSLKENTEAFFGQGTRLTVV.

The chain combines TRBV12-3 or TRBV12-4 with TRBJ2-1; 10 bases map to TRBD2. The CDR3 loop spans 15 amino acids. The V segment lost 5 bases and the J segment 3 bases; nucleotides outside the gene matches: 4. CDR3 region: CASSRRLAGYNEQFF. The CDR3 nucleotides are TGTGCCAGCAGTCGCAGACTAGCGGGCTACAATGAGCAGTTCTTC.

This clonotype was seen repeatedly, ten times or more. The chain is built from TRBV20-1 and TRBJ2-5; weak D call: TRBD2 (6 bases). Germline loops: CDR1 DFQATT, CDR2 SNEGSKA (reference sequence). This CDR3 has 18 amino acids. The ends were cut back, 1 base at V and 4 bases at J, with 25 bases in the middle. The CDR3 reads CSARAHLTSTEGRETQYF. Written as DNA, the CDR3 is TGCAGTGCTAGAGCCCATCTAACTAGCACCGAGGGGAGAGAGACCCAGTACTTC.

Only a few counts were recorded for this clonotype. This chain uses TRBV20-1 with TRBJ2-2; TRBD1 aligns across 11 bases. Germline V gene lookup returns CDR1 DFQATT and CDR2 SNEGSKA (reference sequence). The CDR3 is 16 amino acids. Losses at the gene ends were 0 bases for V and 7 bases for J; bases not matched to a gene: 7. CDR3 in DNA: TGCAGTGCTAGAGAGAGGGGACAGGGGGGAAGCGGGGAGCTGTTTTTT. Its translation is CSARERGQGGSGELFF.

This clonotype was recorded at least ten times. The V gene is TRBV13, the J gene TRBJ1-4, with 9 bases that match TRBD1. The V gene's germline CDR1 is PRHDT and CDR2 FYEKMQ (reference sequence). The V segment lost 5 bases and the J segment 8 bases; nucleotides outside the gene matches: 9. The CDR3 has 15 amino acids. DNA for the CDR3: TGTGCCAGCAGCAGTCCCGGGACAGGGAGAGAAAAACTGTTTTTT. Translation gives CASSSPGTGREKLFF.

The chain links TRBV30 to TRBJ2-4; 15 nucleotides align to TRBD2. J lost 1 base, V lost 2 bases, and 9 bases had no gene match. The germline V gene encodes CDR1 GTSNPN and CDR2 SVGIG (reference sequence). The CDR3 consists of 19 residues. The CDR3 DNA reads TGTGCCTGGAGTCCAACAGGGACTAGCGGGAGGCGGGCCAAAAACATTCAGTACTTC. Residues: CAWSPTGTSGRRAKNIQYF.

This clonotype was found many times. CDR3 sequence: CASSLEARNTEAFF. In DNA, the CDR3 is TGTGCCAGCAGCTTAGAGGCCAGGAACACTGAAGCTTTCTTT. J is TRBJ1-1 and V is TRBV7-6; D is unresolved. CDR1 is SGHVS, CDR2 FNYEAQ, per germline. This CDR3 has 14 residues. V lost 1 base and J lost 1, with 7 bases in between.

This clonotype was detected ten times or more. The V gene is TRBV10-3, the J gene TRBJ2-1, with 8 bases fitting TRBD2. The length of the CDR3 is 14 residues. Trimming removed 4 bases from V and 9 bases from J; junction bases left unmatched: 8. CDR1 ENHRY and CDR2 SYGVKD come from the germline V gene. Written as DNA, the CDR3 is TGTGCCATCAGTGTTGGGGAGAGCGGGAGTGAGCAGTTCTTC. Translated: CAISVGESGSEQFF.

The rearrangement joins TRBV7-2 to TRBJ1-5; no clear D. Per the germline V gene, CDR1 is SGHTA and CDR2 is FQGNSA. V lost 5 bases and J 0 bases, leaving 11 bases between the germline ends. This CDR3 contains 15 residues. The CDR3 sequence: CASSHATLSNQPQHF. The CDR3, as DNA: TGTGCCAGCAGCCATGCTACTCTTAGCAATCAGCCCCAGCATTTT.

The rearrangement uses TRBV7-2 and TRBJ2-1; 10 nucleotides agree with TRBD2. Germline lookup yields CDR1 SGHTA and CDR2 FQGNSA. The CDR3 length is 13 residues. Trimming cost V 6 bases and J 7 bases; bases outside gene matches: 3. CDR3 protein: CASSSGRNNEQFF. The CDR3 DNA sequence: TGTGCCAGCAGTAGCGGGAGGAATAATGAGCAGTTCTTC.

This rearrangement joins TRBV18 to TRBJ2-5; D is perhaps TRBD2 (5 bases). The germline V and J ends were trimmed by 5 bases and 5 bases, with 12 bases remaining between them. The germline V gene has CDR1 KGHSH and CDR2 LQKENI. The CDR3 runs 13 residues. CDR3 amino acids: CASSARESETQYF. The CDR3 bases are TGTGCCAGCTCAGCCCGGGAATCGGAGACCCAGTACTTC. The entire variable domain, with the rest obtained from reference TRBV18 and TRBJ2-5, is as follows: NAGVMQNPRHLVRRRGQEARLRCSPMKGHSHVYWYRQLPEEGLKFMVYLQKENIIDESGMPKERFSAEFPKEGPSILRIQQVVRGDSAAYFCASSARESETQYFGPGTRLLVL.

The V and J genes are TRBV5-1 and TRBJ2-7; D remains ambiguous. The CDR3 is 14 amino acids. Trimming cost V 4 bases and J 4 bases, with 15 bases left between them. The germline CDR1 and CDR2 sequences are SGHRS and YFSETQ. DNA for the CDR3: TGCGCCAGCAGCCCCTCCGCCGCAGAGTACGAGCAGTACTTC. Translating it yields CASSPSAAEYEQYF.

V and J are TRBV28 and TRBJ2-5; TRBD2 matches at 7 bases. In germline, CDR1 is MDHEN, CDR2 SYDVKM. V dropped 8 bases and J dropped 0; count of bases not matched to a gene: 12. This CDR3 region has 16 residues. CDR3 region: CASRSGGAGYQETQYF. The DNA for the CDR3 is TGTGCCAGCCGATCGGGCGGAGCGGGGTACCAAGAGACCCAGTACTTC.

Only a few counts were recorded for this clonotype. The CDR3 spells CASSYSLLGNQPQHF. Here the CDR3 DNA reads TGTGCCAGCAGTTACAGCCTCTTGGGCAATCAGCCCCAGCATTTT. The chain recombines TRBV2 with TRBJ1-5; no firm D call. Trimming removed 5 bases at V and 2 bases at J, with 13 bases between. Germline assignment: CDR1 SNHLY and CDR2 FYNNEI. CDR3 length: 15 residues.

The chain is built from TRBV6-5 and TRBJ1-2; 9 positions match TRBD1. This CDR3 spans 15 amino acids. Trimming at V came to 5 bases and at J to 2 bases, leaving 6 bases not matched to a gene. Germline values: CDR1 MNHEY, CDR2 SVGAGI. As DNA, the CDR3 is TGTGCCAGCAGTCGCGGGACAGGGTCGAACTATGGCTACACCTTC. Translating it yields CASSRGTGSNYGYTF.

This clonotype was counted many times. The rearrangement uses TRBV4-1 and TRBJ2-3, with 7 bases matching TRBD2. The germline V gene has CDR1 MGHRA and CDR2 YSYEKL. The CDR3 runs 15 residues. The V and J ends lost 0 bases and 4 bases, in that order; junction bases with no gene match: 4. CDR3 residues: CASSQDGGRADTQYF. The CDR3 nucleotides read TGCGCCAGCAGCCAAGATGGAGGGAGGGCAGATACGCAGTATTTT.

This clonotype was counted at least ten times. The chain is built from TRBV5-4 and TRBJ1-2, with 7 bases fitting TRBD1. The V and J ends lost 2 bases and 6 bases, in that order; junction bases with no gene match: 10. The length of the CDR3 is 15 residues. Per the germline V gene, CDR1 is SGHNT and CDR2 is YYREEE (reference sequence). The chain's CDR3 is CASSLRGNRGDGYTF. CDR3 coding DNA: TGTGCCAGCAGCTTACGGGGGAACAGGGGTGATGGCTACACCTTC.

The chain couples TRBV20-1 to TRBJ2-7; D possibly corresponds to TRBD2 (5 bases). V was shortened by 0 bases and J by 1 base, with 13 bases between the two germline ends. The CDR3 is 15 residues long. The germline V gene has CDR1 DFQATT and CDR2 SNEGSKA (reference sequence). The CDR3 here is CSARDPQGRSYEQYF. The DNA of the CDR3 is TGCAGTGCTAGAGATCCCCAAGGGAGATCCTACGAGCAGTACTTC.

The chain couples TRBV18 to TRBJ1-2; TRBD1 matches at 9 bases. Trimming at V came to 8 bases and at J to 4 bases, leaving 8 bases not matched to a gene. This CDR3 contains 14 residues. Looked up from germline, CDR1 is KGHSH and CDR2 is LQKENI. The CDR3, as DNA: TGTGCCAGCACTCCGGGACAGGGAGGCTATGGCTACACCTTC. Amino acids: CASTPGQGGYGYTF.